This T cell receptor (beta chain) was recovered during a study of T cells in Graves' hyperthyroidism and ophthalmopathy. Researchers amplified the TCR beta CDR3 regions from RNA transcripts. During a first-round RT-PCR of the TCR CDR3, the HTBI primer set was used. TCRdb processed the multiplex PCR reads anew with MiXCR; each CDR3 protein has one entry. The data hold approximately 640,000 distinct CDR3 sequences, with 16% observed a single time. CDR3 length: 14 amino acids. The V and J ends lost 5 bases and 4 bases, in that order; junction bases with no gene match: 5. The V gene's germline CDR1 is SEHNR and CDR2 FQNEAQ (reference sequence).

The chain links TRBV7-9 to TRBJ2-3, with TRBD2 matching 8 bases. Input material: blood. The clonotype comes from a woman aged 25 to 39 with Graves' hyperthyroidism. CDR3 residues: CASSDQREPDTQYF. The CDR3 region has the DNA TGTGCCAGCAGCGATCAGCGGGAGCCAGATACGCAGTATTTT.